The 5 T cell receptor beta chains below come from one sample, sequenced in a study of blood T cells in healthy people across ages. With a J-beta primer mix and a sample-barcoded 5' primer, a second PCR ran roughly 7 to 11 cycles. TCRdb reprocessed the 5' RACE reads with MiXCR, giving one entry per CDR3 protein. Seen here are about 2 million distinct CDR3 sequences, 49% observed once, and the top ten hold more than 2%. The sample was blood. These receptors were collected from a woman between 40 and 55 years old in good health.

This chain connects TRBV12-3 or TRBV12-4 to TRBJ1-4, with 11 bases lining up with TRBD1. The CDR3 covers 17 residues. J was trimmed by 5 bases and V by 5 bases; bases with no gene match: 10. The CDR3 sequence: CASSPWTGGDPNEKLFF. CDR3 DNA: TGTGCCAGCAGTCCGTGGACAGGGGGCGATCCGAATGAAAAACTGTTTTTT.

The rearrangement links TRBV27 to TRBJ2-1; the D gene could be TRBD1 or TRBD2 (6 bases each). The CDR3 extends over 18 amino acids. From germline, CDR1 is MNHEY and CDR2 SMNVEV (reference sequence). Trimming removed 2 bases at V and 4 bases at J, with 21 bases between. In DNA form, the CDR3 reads TGTGCCAGCAGTTTAAGGGGGAGAGGGCGGAGGGGGTACAATGAGCAGTTCTTC. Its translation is CASSLRGRGRRGYNEQFF.

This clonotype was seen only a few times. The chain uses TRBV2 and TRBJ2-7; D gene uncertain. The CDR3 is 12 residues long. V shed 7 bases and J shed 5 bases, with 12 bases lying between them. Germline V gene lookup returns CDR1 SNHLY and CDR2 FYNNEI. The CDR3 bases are TGTGCCAGCAAGGGTCCTGGCAACGAGCAGTACTTC. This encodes CASKGPGNEQYF.

The CDR3 DNA is TGCGCCAGCAGCCAAGATTACTCCGTAAACACAGATACGCAGTATTTT. Translation gives CASSQDYSVNTDTQYF. V is TRBV4-3 and J is TRBJ2-3; the D is unclear. There are 16 residues in the CDR3. In germline, CDR1 is LGHNA, CDR2 YSLEER. The V and J ends lost 0 bases and 2 bases respectively, with 12 bases between them.

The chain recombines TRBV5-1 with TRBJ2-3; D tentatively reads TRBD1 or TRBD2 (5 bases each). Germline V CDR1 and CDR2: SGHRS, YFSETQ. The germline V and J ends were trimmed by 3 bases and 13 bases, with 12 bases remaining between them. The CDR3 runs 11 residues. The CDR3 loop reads CASSWAGTKYF. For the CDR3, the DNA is TGCGCCAGCAGCTGGGCCGGGACCAAGTATTTT.